One T cell receptor beta chain is described in this entry. This sample is drawn from a study of blood T cell repertoires in COVID-19. Study context: Italy, Spain and the United States were the sources of the convalescent and acute COVID-19 samples.

Data came from immunoSEQ multiplex PCR; TCRdb stores just in-frame clones and leaves some out. The table shows some 250,000 clones, with more than 75% occurring only once. This CDR3 comprises 14 residues. Germline V gene sequence: CDR1 SGHNT, CDR2 YENEEA. V was trimmed by 0 bases and J by 9 bases, leaving 12 bases between them. The sequence was collected from a woman aged 40 to 50 who had recovered from COVID-19. Sequences were obtained from peripheral blood. This chain connects TRBV11-3 to TRBJ2-1; possibly TRBD2 for D (7 bases). The CDR3 sequence is CASSLDGGAGEQFF. In DNA, the CDR3 is TGTGCCAGCAGCTTAGATGGGGGGGCCGGTGAGCAGTTCTTC.